This T cell receptor (beta chain) came from a study of blood T cell repertoires in COVID-19. CDR3 length: 14 residues. V was shortened by 4 bases and J by 1 base, with 13 bases between the two germline ends. Germline V gives CDR1 GTSNPN, CDR2 SVGIG (reference sequence). Method: immunoSEQ multiplex PCR; TCRdb's copy keeps in-frame clones and lacks some. The profile shows tens of thousands of clones, about 80% of them singletons. The sample was peripheral blood. This receptor was identified in a human donor in a cohort sampled during active COVID-19. The chain uses TRBV30 and TRBJ1-1, with D tentatively TRBD1 (6 bases). The CDR3 protein is CAWTGGGANTEAFF. CDR3 nucleotides: TGTGCCTGGACCGGAGGGGGGGCGAACACTGAAGCTTTCTTT.